This is a list of T cell receptor beta chains from one sample in a study of T cell responses to AZD1222 COVID-19 vaccine. Profiling relied on immunoSEQ multiplex PCR, and the TCRdb table lists in-frame clones only, not all of them. The table has about 140,000 clones, 92% seen once. The specimen was peripheral blood, collected 28 days after the second AZD1222 dose. The source of these receptors is an adult who received the AZD1222 COVID-19 vaccine. The CDR3 runs from the conserved cysteine through the conserved F or W. The order of the fields is clone size, J gene, V gene, D gene, CDR3 protein, CDR3 DNA. A D gene is named only where the DNA matches it firmly. Clone size is shown for a subset of rows, as once, few, many or a class of expanded clone.

size: NA
J: TRBJ2-3
V: TRBV3-1/TRBV3-2
D: TRBD2
CDR3: CASSQSSGLLSTDTQYF
DNA: TGTGCCAGCAGCCAAAGCTCGGGACTACTCAGCACAGATACGCAGTATTTT

size: NA
J: TRBJ1-6
V: TRBV9
D: NA
CDR3: CASSVDWGGSSPLHF
DNA: TGTGCCAGCAGCGTGGACTGGGGAGGTAGTTCACCCCTCCACTTT

size: NA
J: TRBJ2-5
V: TRBV5-4
D: TRBD2
CDR3: CATRSAGGETQYF
DNA: TGTGCCACCCGAAGTGCGGGAGGAGAGACCCAGTACTTC

size: NA
J: TRBJ2-3
V: TRBV5-1
D: NA
CDR3: CASSLGTSTDTQYF
DNA: TGCGCCAGCAGCTTGGGAACTAGCACAGATACGCAGTATTTT

size: NA
J: TRBJ1-1
V: TRBV18
D: NA
CDR3: CASSFQTGESTEAFF
DNA: TGTGCCAGCTCATTCCAGACAGGAGAAAGCACTGAAGCTTTCTTT

size: NA
J: TRBJ2-3
V: TRBV5-1
D: TRBD2
CDR3: CASSPGRDTSTDTQYF
DNA: TGCGCCAGCAGCCCTGGGAGGGATACTAGCACAGATACGCAGTATTTT

size: NA
J: TRBJ2-7
V: TRBV4-1
D: NA
CDR3: CASSQGHAGNEQYF
DNA: TGCGCCAGCAGCCAAGGTCATGCAGGGAACGAGCAGTACTTC

size: NA
J: TRBJ2-1
V: TRBV4-2
D: NA
CDR3: CASSQALPGDRRNEQFF
DNA: TGTGCCAGCAGCCAAGCTCTCCCGGGAGATCGAAGGAATGAGCAGTTCTTC

size: NA
J: TRBJ2-3
V: TRBV5-1
D: NA
CDR3: CASNVRKDTDTQYF
DNA: TGCGCCAGCAACGTGCGGAAAGACACAGATACGCAGTATTTT

size: NA
J: TRBJ1-2
V: TRBV7-9
D: NA
CDR3: CASSLSNYGYTF
DNA: TGTGCCAGCAGCTTAAGCAACTATGGCTACACCTTC

size: NA
J: TRBJ2-5
V: TRBV29-1
D: NA
CDR3: CSVEANQETQYF
DNA: TGCAGCGTTGAGGCCAATCAAGAGACCCAGTACTTC

size: NA
J: TRBJ1-5
V: TRBV2
D: NA
CDR3: CASSERAAQHF
DNA: TGTGCCAGCAGTGAAAGGGCGGCCCAGCATTTT

size: NA
J: TRBJ1-6
V: TRBV10-3
D: NA
CDR3: CAIRPTANSPLHF
DNA: TGTGCCATCAGACCGACAGCAAATTCACCCCTCCACTTT

size: NA
J: TRBJ2-1
V: TRBV4-1
D: NA
CDR3: CASSQAGTWSYNEQFF
DNA: TGCGCCAGCAGCCAAGCCGGGACTTGGTCCTACAATGAGCAGTTCTTC

size: NA
J: TRBJ1-1
V: TRBV19
D: NA
CDR3: CASSIGLIRTEAFF
DNA: TGTGCCAGTAGTATAGGGCTCATCCGAACTGAAGCTTTCTTT

size: NA
J: TRBJ1-6
V: TRBV11-3
D: NA
CDR3: CASSRARNSPLHF
DNA: TGTGCCAGCAGCCGGGCGCGGAATTCACCCCTCCACTTT

size: once
J: TRBJ2-7
V: TRBV5-1
D: TRBD2
CDR3: CASNPGSSPSGDEQYF
DNA: TGCGCCAGTAACCCCGGGTCTTCCCCCAGCGGGGACGAGCAGTACTTC

size: NA
J: TRBJ1-3
V: TRBV25-1
D: NA
CDR3: CASRRSNSGNTIYF
DNA: TGTGCCAGCCGACGGTCGAACTCTGGAAACACCATATATTTT

size: NA
J: TRBJ1-4
V: TRBV7-8
D: TRBD1
CDR3: CASSSNRGPNEKLFF
DNA: TGTGCCAGCAGCTCAAACAGGGGGCCTAATGAAAAACTGTTTTTT

size: NA
J: TRBJ1-5
V: TRBV4-1
D: NA
CDR3: CASSRDTLSNQPQHF
DNA: TGCGCCAGCAGCCGGGACACTCTTAGCAATCAGCCCCAGCATTTT

size: NA
J: TRBJ2-3
V: TRBV5-1
D: TRBD2
CDR3: CASSGTTSSTDTQYF
DNA: TGCGCCAGCAGCGGGACTACCTCTAGCACAGATACGCAGTATTTT

size: NA
J: TRBJ2-4
V: TRBV7-9
D: TRBD1
CDR3: CASSQTGMMDKNIQYF
DNA: TGTGCCAGCAGCCAGACAGGGATGATGGACAAAAACATTCAGTACTTC

size: NA
J: TRBJ1-5
V: TRBV6-2/TRBV6-3
D: TRBD1
CDR3: CASSFRQGWQPQHF
DNA: TGTGCCAGCAGTTTTCGACAGGGTTGGCAGCCCCAGCATTTT

size: NA
J: TRBJ1-4
V: TRBV28
D: NA
CDR3: CASSPAEGNEKLFF
DNA: TGTGCCAGCAGCCCGGCAGAGGGGAATGAAAAACTGTTTTTT

size: NA
J: TRBJ1-6
V: TRBV2
D: TRBD1
CDR3: CASRDHRGSIVPLHF
DNA: TGTGCCAGCAGGGACCACAGGGGATCTATAGTCCCCCTCCACTTT

size: NA
J: TRBJ2-3
V: TRBV7-3
D: TRBD2
CDR3: CASSFWVAGGTDTQYF
DNA: TGTGCCAGCAGCTTTTGGGTAGCGGGGGGCACAGATACGCAGTATTTT

size: NA
J: TRBJ1-1
V: TRBV7-9
D: NA
CDR3: CASSFPGDTEAFF
DNA: TGTGCCAGCAGCTTCCCGGGCGACACTGAAGCTTTCTTT

size: NA
J: TRBJ1-4
V: TRBV5-4
D: NA
CDR3: CASSSEGRKNEKLFF
DNA: TGTGCCAGCAGCTCAGAAGGACGGAAGAATGAAAAACTGTTTTTT